This entry lists 9 T cell receptor beta chains sequenced from one sample in a study of cytomegalovirus exposure and HLA in healthy donors. The study ran its PCR with 60 Vbeta and 13 Jbeta primers. TCRdb keeps only in-frame clones here, not all; method: immunoSEQ multiplex PCR. The sample has around 100,000 clones; around two thirds are singletons. The sequencing input was PBMCs. These receptors were collected from a woman aged 45 to 65 in good health and CMV-seronegative.

Only one count was recorded for this clone. The rearrangement uses TRBV5-4 and TRBJ2-2; 10 bases fit TRBD1. The CDR3 covers 16 residues. Trimming at V came to 3 bases and at J to 2 bases, leaving 4 bases not matched to a gene. Per the germline V gene, CDR1 is SGHNT and CDR2 is YYREEE (reference sequence). The CDR3 loop reads CASSSRDRGNTGELFF. CDR3 coding DNA: TGTGCCAGCAGCTCTAGGGACAGGGGAAACACCGGGGAGCTGTTTTTT.

The V gene is TRBV19, the J gene TRBJ2-1, with 11 bases that match TRBD2. With 4 bases clipped from V and 5 bases from J, the junction kept 10 bases outside the gene matches. CDR1 and CDR2 (germline): LNHDA, SQIVND (reference sequence). This CDR3 has 17 residues. The CDR3 reads CASSRKSTGLADNEQFF. Here the CDR3 DNA reads TGTGCCAGTAGTAGAAAGTCAACGGGACTAGCGGACAATGAGCAGTTCTTC.

The V gene is TRBV7-9, the J gene TRBJ2-1; 10 bases line up with TRBD2. This CDR3 has 13 residues. J gave up 8 bases and V 8 bases, and 6 bases lay outside the gene matches. Per germline, CDR1 SEHNR and CDR2 FQNEAQ (reference sequence). CDR3 in DNA: TGTGCCAGCGGGAATCTAGCGGGGGATGAGCAGTTCTTC. It translates to CASGNLAGDEQFF. Variable domain in full (rest from reference TRBV7-9 and TRBJ2-1): DTGVSQNPRHKITKRGQNVTFRCDPISEHNRLYWYRQTLGQGPEFLTYFQNEAQLEKSRLLSDRFSAERPKGSFSTLEIQRTEQGDSAMYLCASGNLAGDEQFFGPGTRLTVL.

In DNA form, the CDR3 reads TGCGCCAGCAGCCACGGGACAGCGGCGAATTCACCCCTCCACTTT. As protein: CASSHGTAANSPLHF. V is TRBV5-1 and J is TRBJ1-6; 7 nucleotides align to TRBD1. The length of the CDR3 is 15 residues. Trimming removed 4 bases from V and 7 bases from J; junction bases left unmatched: 8. CDR1 and CDR2 from the germline V gene are SGHRS and YFSETQ.

The rearrangement uses TRBV19 and TRBJ1-5; the D gene is possibly TRBD1 (6 bases). The germline gives CDR1 LNHDA, CDR2 SQIVND (reference sequence). Trimming took off 4 bases at V and 4 bases at J, with 17 bases between the two ends. The CDR3 totals 16 residues. CDR3 DNA sequence: TGTGCCAGTAGTACCCTTCGGACAGTGGGGAATCAGCCCCAGCATTTT. Amino acid sequence: CASSTLRTVGNQPQHF. Full variable domain (rest looked up from reference TRBV19 and TRBJ1-5): DGGITQSPKYLFRKEGQNVTLSCEQNLNHDAMYWYRQDPGQGLRLIYYSQIVNDFQKGDIAEGYSVSREKKESFPLTVTSAQKNPTAFYLCASSTLRTVGNQPQHFGDGTRLSIL.

The J gene is TRBJ2-1, the V gene TRBV14; maybe TRBD2 (6 bases). CDR1 is SGHDN and CDR2 is FVKESK in the germline V gene. This CDR3 comprises 17 residues. Trimming removed 2 bases from V and 1 base from J, with 15 bases in between. The CDR3 sequence is CASSQLKGLGSYNEQFF. CDR3 in DNA: TGTGCCAGCAGCCAACTTAAGGGACTGGGATCCTACAATGAGCAGTTCTTC.

This clone was counted between two and nine times. V usage is TRBV6-1 and J usage is TRBJ2-7; possibly TRBD1 for D (5 bases). The CDR3 consists of 13 residues. Trimming cost V 4 bases and J 3 bases, with 10 bases left between them. Germline V CDR1 and CDR2: MNHNS, SASEGT. The CDR3: CASSATELYEQYF. As DNA, the CDR3 is TGTGCCAGCAGTGCGACAGAACTCTACGAGCAGTACTTC.

V is TRBV28 and J is TRBJ2-7; D might be TRBD1 (6 bases). V lost 10 bases, J lost 0 bases, and 16 bases lay in between. Germline CDR1 MDHEN, CDR2 SYDVKM. CDR3 length equals 14 residues. CDR3 protein: CATESDRSSYEQYF. In DNA, the CDR3 is TGTGCCACCGAATCGGACAGAAGCTCCTACGAGCAGTACTTC.

This clone was seen a few times. This chain uses TRBV5-1 with TRBJ2-7; perhaps TRBD1 as D (6 bases). This CDR3 has 13 amino acids. Germline CDR1 is SGHRS and CDR2 is YFSETQ. Trimming removed 3 bases at V and 3 bases at J, with 10 bases between. In nucleotides, the CDR3 is TGCGCCAGCAGCTCGGACAGATTCTACGAGCAGTACTTC. It yields the protein CASSSDRFYEQYF.